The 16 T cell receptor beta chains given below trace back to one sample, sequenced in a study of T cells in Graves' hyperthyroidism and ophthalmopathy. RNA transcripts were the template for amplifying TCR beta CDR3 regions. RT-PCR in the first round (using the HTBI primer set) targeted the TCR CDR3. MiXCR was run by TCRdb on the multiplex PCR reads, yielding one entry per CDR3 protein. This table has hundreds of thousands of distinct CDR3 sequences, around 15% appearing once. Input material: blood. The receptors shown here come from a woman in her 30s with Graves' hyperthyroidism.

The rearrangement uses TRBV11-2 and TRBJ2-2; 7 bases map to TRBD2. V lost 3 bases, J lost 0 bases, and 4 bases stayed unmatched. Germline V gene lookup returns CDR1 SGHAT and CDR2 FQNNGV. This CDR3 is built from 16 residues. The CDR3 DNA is TGTGCCAGCAGCTTTCTAGGGAGGGCGAACACCGGGGAGCTGTTTTTT. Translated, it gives CASSFLGRANTGELFF.

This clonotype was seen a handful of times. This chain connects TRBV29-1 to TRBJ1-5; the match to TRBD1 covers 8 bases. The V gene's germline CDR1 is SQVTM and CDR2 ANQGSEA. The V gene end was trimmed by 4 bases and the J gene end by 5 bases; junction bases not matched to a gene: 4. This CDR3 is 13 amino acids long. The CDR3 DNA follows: TGCAGCGTTGGTAACAGGGGGGATCAGCCCCAGCATTTT. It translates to CSVGNRGDQPQHF.

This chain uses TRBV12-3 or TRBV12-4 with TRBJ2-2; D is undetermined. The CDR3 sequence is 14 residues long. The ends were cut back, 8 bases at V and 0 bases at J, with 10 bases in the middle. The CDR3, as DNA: TGTGCCAGCGGTCGGGCCCCGAACACCGGGGAGCTGTTTTTT. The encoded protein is CASGRAPNTGELFF.

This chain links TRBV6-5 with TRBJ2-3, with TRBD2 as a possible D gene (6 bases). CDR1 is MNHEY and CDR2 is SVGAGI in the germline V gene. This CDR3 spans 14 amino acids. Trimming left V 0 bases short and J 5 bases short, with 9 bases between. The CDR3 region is CASSYSRGGDTQYF. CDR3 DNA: TGTGCCAGCAGTTACTCGAGGGGAGGAGATACGCAGTATTTT.

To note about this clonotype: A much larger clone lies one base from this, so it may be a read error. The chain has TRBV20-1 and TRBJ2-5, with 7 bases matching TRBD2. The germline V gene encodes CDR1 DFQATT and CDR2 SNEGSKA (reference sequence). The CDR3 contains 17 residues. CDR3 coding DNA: TGCAGTGCTAGATTACCAGCGGGATCAGACGTTGGGGAGACCCAGTGCTTC. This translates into CSARLPAGSDVGETQCF.

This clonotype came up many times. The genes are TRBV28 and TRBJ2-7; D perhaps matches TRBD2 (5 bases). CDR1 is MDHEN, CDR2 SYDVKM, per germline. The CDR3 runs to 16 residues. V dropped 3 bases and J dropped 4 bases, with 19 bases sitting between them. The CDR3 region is CASSFNRWASSYEQYF. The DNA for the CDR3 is TGTGCCAGCAGTTTTAATCGGTGGGCTAGCTCTTACGAGCAGTACTTC.

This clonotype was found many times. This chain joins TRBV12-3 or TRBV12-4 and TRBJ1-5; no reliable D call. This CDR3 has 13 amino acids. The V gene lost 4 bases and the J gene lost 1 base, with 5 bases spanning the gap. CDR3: CASSSDSNQPQHF. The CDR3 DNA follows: TGTGCCAGCAGTTCCGACAGCAATCAGCCCCAGCATTTT.

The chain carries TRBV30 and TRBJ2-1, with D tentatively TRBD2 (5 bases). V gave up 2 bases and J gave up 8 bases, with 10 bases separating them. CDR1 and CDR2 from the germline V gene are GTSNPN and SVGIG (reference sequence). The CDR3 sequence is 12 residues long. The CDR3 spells CAWSPSGDEQFF. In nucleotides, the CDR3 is TGTGCCTGGAGTCCATCCGGGGATGAGCAGTTCTTC.

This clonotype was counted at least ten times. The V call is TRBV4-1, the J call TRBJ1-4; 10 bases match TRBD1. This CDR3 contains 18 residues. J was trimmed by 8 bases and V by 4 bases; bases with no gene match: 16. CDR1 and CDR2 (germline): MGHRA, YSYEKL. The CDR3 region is CASSRQQTWGTGVEKLFF. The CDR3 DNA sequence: TGCGCCAGCAGCCGACAGCAAACTTGGGGGACAGGGGTGGAAAAACTGTTTTTT.

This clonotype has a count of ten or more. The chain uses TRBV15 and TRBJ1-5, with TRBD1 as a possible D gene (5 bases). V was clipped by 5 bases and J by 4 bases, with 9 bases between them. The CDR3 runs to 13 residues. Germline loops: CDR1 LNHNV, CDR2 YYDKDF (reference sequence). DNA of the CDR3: TGTGCCACCAGCGTCGGGGCGAATCAGCCCCAGCATTTT. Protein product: CATSVGANQPQHF.

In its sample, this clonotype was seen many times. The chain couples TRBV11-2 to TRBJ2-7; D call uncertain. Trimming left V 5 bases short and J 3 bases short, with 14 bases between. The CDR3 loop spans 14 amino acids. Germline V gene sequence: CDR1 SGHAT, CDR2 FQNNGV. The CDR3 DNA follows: TGTGCCAGCAGCGCTACAGCTGGCATCTACGAGCAGTACTTC. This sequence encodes CASSATAGIYEQYF.

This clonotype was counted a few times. The CDR3 reads CASSVGTSVSEQYF. The CDR3 DNA sequence: TGTGCCAGCAGTGTCGGGACTAGCGTTTCCGAGCAGTACTTC. The chain is built from TRBV6-1 and TRBJ2-7; TRBD2 agrees at 10 bases. The CDR3 has 14 residues. In germline, CDR1 is MNHNS, CDR2 SASEGT. V trimming: 4 bases; J trimming: 6 bases; junction bases outside the gene matches: 6.

The CDR3 region has the DNA TGCGCCAGCAGCCAAGGATCGACCAGGTTGGGTGGCTACACCTTC. Its translation: CASSQGSTRLGGYTF. The chain combines TRBV4-3 with TRBJ1-2; D is unresolved. The germline V gene has CDR1 LGHNA and CDR2 YSLEER. The CDR3 length is 15 residues. Deletions cut 1 base from V and 7 bases from J, with 16 bases between.

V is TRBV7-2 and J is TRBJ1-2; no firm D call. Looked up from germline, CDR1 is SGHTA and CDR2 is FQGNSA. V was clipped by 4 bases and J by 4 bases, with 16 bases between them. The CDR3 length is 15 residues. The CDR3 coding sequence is TGTGCCAGCAGCTCCGTGAGGGTTTTGGGCTATGGCTACACCTTC. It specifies CASSSVRVLGYGYTF.

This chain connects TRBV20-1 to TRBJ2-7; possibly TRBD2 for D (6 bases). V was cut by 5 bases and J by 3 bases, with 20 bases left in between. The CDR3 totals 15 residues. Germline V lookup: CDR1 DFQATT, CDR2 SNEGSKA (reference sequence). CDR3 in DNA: TGCAGTGCTTACCCTTTGGGGGAGGTGGTCTACGAGCAGTACTTC. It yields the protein CSAYPLGEVVYEQYF.

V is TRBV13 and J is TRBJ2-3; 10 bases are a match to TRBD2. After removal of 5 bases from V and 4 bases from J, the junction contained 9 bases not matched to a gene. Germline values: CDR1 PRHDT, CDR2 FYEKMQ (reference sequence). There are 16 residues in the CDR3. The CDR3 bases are TGTGCCAGCAGCGTCGGCCTAGCGGGGGACTCAGATACGCAGTATTTT. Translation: CASSVGLAGDSDTQYF.